A single sample gave rise to the 11 T cell receptor beta chains below, sequenced in a study of blood T cell repertoires in COVID-19 (dated by TCRdb to about 2020). Preparation of the library involved the immunoSEQ multiplex PCR assay. Not all clones reach the TCRdb copy of this immuneACCESS table, which keeps in-frame sequences only. Checked studies attribute under half of the gap to unresolved V genes and leave the rest unexplained. The sample yields around 150,000 clones; 79% were counted once. Together, the top ten hold approximately 8% of the sample. Material: peripheral blood. These receptors all stem from a man aged 50 to 59 with active or convalescent COVID-19.

This rearrangement joins TRBV29-1 to TRBJ1-4; 10 bases match TRBD1. This CDR3 region has 12 residues. Germline V gives CDR1 SQVTM, CDR2 ANQGSEA. J lost 7 bases, V lost 7 bases, and 3 bases had no gene match. CDR3 bases: TGCAGCGGGGGACAGGGGTTTGAAAAACTGTTTTTT. Its translation: CSGGQGFEKLFF.

This clone was detected only once. The V call is TRBV5-1, the J call TRBJ2-7; a possible D gene is TRBD1 (6 bases). The length of the CDR3 is 13 residues. V lost 1 base and J 5 bases, leaving 10 bases between the germline ends. CDR1 SGHRS and CDR2 YFSETQ come from the germline V gene. The CDR3 region has the DNA TGCGCCAGCAGCTTGCCGGACAGCGACGAGCAGTACTTC. It specifies CASSLPDSDEQYF. The whole variable domain, filled in from reference TRBV5-1 and TRBJ2-7, reads KAGVTQTPRYLIKTRGQQVTLSCSPISGHRSVSWYQQTPGQGLQFLFEYFSETQRNKGNFPGRFSGRQFSNSRSEMNVSTLELGDSALYLCASSLPDSDEQYFGPGTRLTVT.

The rearrangement uses TRBV28 and TRBJ1-2, with D possibly TRBD1 on 6 matching bases. V lost 5 bases, J lost 8 bases, and 15 bases lay in between. CDR3 length: 13 amino acids. The germline V gene has CDR1 MDHEN and CDR2 SYDVKM. CDR3 DNA sequence: TGTGCCAGCAGTCTGCCGGGGGGCAAGGGCTACACCTTC. This sequence encodes CASSLPGGKGYTF.

The rearrangement joins TRBV7-9 to TRBJ2-1, with 12 bases fitting TRBD2. The CDR3 contains 15 residues. Germline loops: CDR1 SEHNR, CDR2 FQNEAQ (reference sequence). J was trimmed by 7 bases and V by 5 bases; bases with no gene match: 6. The CDR3 nucleotides are TGTGCCAGCAGCGTTCTAGCGGGAGGGGGGAATGAGCAGTTCTTC. Translation gives CASSVLAGGGNEQFF. Based on the CDR3 plus reference TRBV7-9 and TRBJ2-1, the full variable domain is DTGVSQNPRHKITKRGQNVTFRCDPISEHNRLYWYRQTLGQGPEFLTYFQNEAQLEKSRLLSDRFSAERPKGSFSTLEIQRTEQGDSAMYLCASSVLAGGGNEQFFGPGTRLTVL.

This chain links TRBV5-4 with TRBJ2-2, with D unclear. Germline values: CDR1 SGHNT, CDR2 YYREEE (reference sequence). The CDR3 length is 15 residues. The germline V and J ends were trimmed by 4 bases and 0 bases, with 10 bases remaining between them. Here the CDR3 DNA reads TGTGCCAGCAGCCCGGTGACTGCGAACACCGGGGAGCTGTTTTTT. Translation: CASSPVTANTGELFF.

Points on this clone: Within the sample, other DNA sequences also encode this same CDR3. This chain connects TRBV7-9 to TRBJ2-1; TRBD2 matches 11 bases. J lost 6 bases, V lost 5 bases, and 9 bases had no gene match. Germline CDR1 SEHNR, CDR2 FQNEAQ (reference sequence). CDR3 size: 16 residues. The CDR3 sequence is CASSQTTSGSGNEQFF. The CDR3 DNA is TGTGCCAGCAGCCAAACCACTAGCGGGAGTGGCAATGAGCAGTTCTTC.

This chain uses TRBV2 with TRBJ1-5; D possibly corresponds to TRBD1 (5 bases). Germline V gene lookup returns CDR1 SNHLY and CDR2 FYNNEI. The CDR3 runs to 14 residues. The germline V and J ends were trimmed by 4 bases and 3 bases, with 10 bases remaining between them. The CDR3 loop is CASSVQGLNQPQHF. The CDR3 DNA reads as TGTGCCAGCAGTGTTCAGGGCCTCAATCAGCCCCAGCATTTT.

This rearrangement joins TRBV19 to TRBJ1-2, with TRBD1 matching 7 bases. The CDR3 contains 15 residues. V was clipped by 7 bases and J by 2 bases; unmatched bases: 10. Per germline, CDR1 LNHDA and CDR2 SQIVND (reference sequence). The CDR3 DNA reads TGTGCCAGTACCCGCGTGGGGGGACAGAACTATGGCTACACCTTC. This encodes CASTRVGGQNYGYTF.

The gene calls are TRBV19 and TRBJ2-7; TRBD1 might be the D (6 bases). The CDR3 is made up of 13 amino acids. Per germline, CDR1 LNHDA and CDR2 SQIVND (reference sequence). The V and J ends lost 6 bases and 5 bases respectively, with 14 bases between them. The CDR3 DNA reads TGTGCCAGTAGGGCGAGTTCAGGGGACGAGCAGTACTTC. This gives the protein CASRASSGDEQYF.

The chain joins TRBV7-6 to TRBJ2-6, with D uncertain. Germline assignment: CDR1 SGHVS and CDR2 FNYEAQ. V lost 5 bases and J 2 bases, leaving 7 bases between the germline ends. The CDR3 contains 14 residues. The CDR3 reads CASSLTPGANVLTF. As DNA, the CDR3 is TGTGCCAGCAGCCTGACACCTGGGGCCAACGTCCTGACTTTC.

This rearrangement joins TRBV7-2 to TRBJ2-2; 7 positions match TRBD1. The CDR3 has 14 residues. V shed 6 bases and J 4 bases; nucleotides not matched to a gene: 5. Per germline, CDR1 SGHTA and CDR2 FQGNSA. This chain's CDR3 is CASSVGGRTGELFF. The CDR3 nucleotides read TGTGCCAGCAGTGTAGGGGGCCGCACCGGGGAGCTGTTTTTT.